Listed below are T cell receptor beta chains from one sample, sequenced in a study of human T cells and chemical hapten exposure. MiXCR, applied by TCRdb to the RACE reads, yields one record per CDR3 protein. The sample carries about 84,000 distinct CDR3 sequences, more than 10% recorded once. The source material was whole blood, sampled in connection with sensitization to the hapten diphenylcyclopropenone (DPC). These receptors came from a woman aged 45-60 years with alopecia areata. Some clones in this sample may be carry-over from other donors' samples. Each CDR3 is given with its conserved first and last residue. Each record gives: CDR3 protein, CDR3 DNA, CDR3 length, V gene, J gene, D gene, clone size. The D gene is left open where the match is weak. Part of the rows lack a size; the others show once, few, many or a class for expanded clones.

CDR3 protein: CASSLGSVETQYF
CDR3 DNA: TGTGCCAGCAGTTTGGGGTCCGTAGAGACCCAGTACTTC
CDR3 length: 13
V gene: TRBV12-3/TRBV12-4
J gene: TRBJ2-5
D gene: .
clone size: .

CDR3 protein: CASSLVGGHEQYF
CDR3 DNA: TGTGCCAGCAGTTTAGTCGGAGGGCACGAGCAGTACTTC
CDR3 length: 13
V gene: TRBV12-3/TRBV12-4
J gene: TRBJ2-7
D gene: .
clone size: .

CDR3 protein: CASSPLGPPEKLFF
CDR3 DNA: TGTGCCAGCAGCCCCCTGGGGCCCCCCGAAAAACTGTTTTTT
CDR3 length: 14
V gene: TRBV7-2
J gene: TRBJ1-4
D gene: .
clone size: few

CDR3 protein: CASSSGLAGSPPQYF
CDR3 DNA: TGTGCCAGCAGCTCTGGACTAGCGGGATCCCCCCCCCAGTACTTC
CDR3 length: 15
V gene: TRBV11-3
J gene: TRBJ2-5
D gene: TRBD2
clone size: .

CDR3 protein: CAVPGHNYEQYF
CDR3 DNA: TGCGCAGTCCCGGGACACAACTACGAGCAGTACTTC
CDR3 length: 12
V gene: TRBV23-1
J gene: TRBJ2-7
D gene: .
clone size: few

CDR3 protein: CASSLDRRDTQYF
CDR3 DNA: TGTGCCAGCAGCTTAGATCGGAGGGATACGCAGTATTTT
CDR3 length: 13
V gene: TRBV11-2
J gene: TRBJ2-3
D gene: .
clone size: many

CDR3 protein: CASSPNDRGRETQYF
CDR3 DNA: TGTGCCAGCAGCCCAAACGACAGGGGCCGGGAGACCCAGTACTTC
CDR3 length: 15
V gene: TRBV28
J gene: TRBJ2-5
D gene: TRBD1
clone size: few

CDR3 protein: CSARVPRSSADEQYF
CDR3 DNA: TGCAGTGCTAGAGTGCCCCGCTCTTCCGCGGACGAGCAGTACTTC
CDR3 length: 15
V gene: TRBV20-1
J gene: TRBJ2-7
D gene: .
clone size: many

CDR3 protein: CVSSGSSYEQYF
CDR3 DNA: TGTGTCAGCAGTGGGTCTTCCTACGAGCAGTACTTC
CDR3 length: 12
V gene: TRBV2
J gene: TRBJ2-7
D gene: .
clone size: .

CDR3 protein: CASSLLAGTVGTGELFF
CDR3 DNA: TGCGCCAGCAGCCTTCTCGCCGGGACAGTGGGGACCGGGGAGCTGTTTTTT
CDR3 length: 17
V gene: TRBV4-3
J gene: TRBJ2-2
D gene: TRBD1
clone size: .

CDR3 protein: CASRIGVLGGSRSYNEQFF
CDR3 DNA: TGTGCCAGCCGGATCGGGGTCCTGGGCGGGAGTAGGTCCTACAATGAGCAGTTCTTC
CDR3 length: 19
V gene: TRBV6-6
J gene: TRBJ2-1
D gene: TRBD2
clone size: many

CDR3 protein: CSARTGQGTQETQYF
CDR3 DNA: TGCAGTGCCCGTACGGGACAAGGGACCCAAGAGACCCAGTACTTC
CDR3 length: 15
V gene: TRBV20-1
J gene: TRBJ2-5
D gene: .
clone size: many

CDR3 protein: CASRLDGPPHNEQFF
CDR3 DNA: TGCGCCAGCAGACTAGACGGCCCCCCCCACAATGAGCAGTTCTTC
CDR3 length: 15
V gene: TRBV5-1
J gene: TRBJ2-1
D gene: .
clone size: few

CDR3 protein: CASSLVGLDRAYSGANVLTF
CDR3 DNA: TGTGCCAGCAGCTTAGTAGGTCTGGACAGAGCCTACTCTGGGGCCAACGTCCTGACTTTC
CDR3 length: 20
V gene: TRBV7-6
J gene: TRBJ2-6
D gene: .
clone size: .

CDR3 protein: CASSLREGLAGVSYNEQFF
CDR3 DNA: TGTGCCAGCAGCTTAAGGGAGGGACTAGCGGGAGTTTCCTACAATGAGCAGTTCTTC
CDR3 length: 19
V gene: TRBV7-3
J gene: TRBJ2-1
D gene: TRBD2
clone size: many

CDR3 protein: CASGRGPDTQYF
CDR3 DNA: TGTGCCAGCGGGCGGGGCCCAGATACGCAGTATTTT
CDR3 length: 12
V gene: TRBV2
J gene: TRBJ2-3
D gene: .
clone size: few

CDR3 protein: CASGPRRGASGAEAFF
CDR3 DNA: TGTGCTAGTGGCCCCCGCCGGGGGGCAAGTGGAGCTGAAGCTTTCTTT
CDR3 length: 16
V gene: TRBV12-5
J gene: TRBJ1-1
D gene: .
clone size: many

CDR3 protein: CASSYGKGPQQETQYF
CDR3 DNA: TGTGCCAGCAGTTACGGAAAGGGACCACAACAAGAGACCCAGTACTTC
CDR3 length: 16
V gene: TRBV6-5
J gene: TRBJ2-5
D gene: .
clone size: few

CDR3 protein: CASSHDRGGLSEQFF
CDR3 DNA: TGTGCCAGCAGTCACGACAGGGGCGGCTTAAGTGAGCAGTTCTTC
CDR3 length: 15
V gene: TRBV28
J gene: TRBJ2-1
D gene: TRBD1
clone size: few

CDR3 protein: CASSDSSEGATDTQYF
CDR3 DNA: TGTGCCAGCAGTGACTCGTCCGAGGGGGCCACAGATACGCAGTATTTT
CDR3 length: 16
V gene: TRBV6-4
J gene: TRBJ2-3
D gene: TRBD1
clone size: .

CDR3 protein: CASSQDKTVRPTGQYF
CDR3 DNA: TGTGCCAGCAGCCAAGATAAGACAGTCCGCCCCACGGGGCAGTACTTC
CDR3 length: 16
V gene: TRBV4-2
J gene: TRBJ2-7
D gene: .
clone size: few

CDR3 protein: CSVDRTGSQETQYF
CDR3 DNA: TGCAGCGTTGACCGGACAGGATCCCAAGAGACCCAGTACTTC
CDR3 length: 14
V gene: TRBV29-1
J gene: TRBJ2-5
D gene: TRBD1
clone size: many

CDR3 protein: CSTRDNLNEQFF
CDR3 DNA: TGCAGCACTCGGGACAACCTCAATGAGCAGTTCTTC
CDR3 length: 12
V gene: TRBV29-1
J gene: TRBJ2-1
D gene: .
clone size: many

CDR3 protein: CASSSGRLLETQYF
CDR3 DNA: TGTGCCAGCAGCTCGGGACGATTGTTGGAGACCCAGTACTTC
CDR3 length: 14
V gene: TRBV7-2
J gene: TRBJ2-5
D gene: .
clone size: few

CDR3 protein: CASSPSGADTQYF
CDR3 DNA: TGTGCCAGCAGCCCGTCTGGGGCAGATACGCAGTATTTT
CDR3 length: 13
V gene: TRBV7-3
J gene: TRBJ2-3
D gene: .
clone size: .

CDR3 protein: CSATKPNSYGNEQFF
CDR3 DNA: TGCAGTGCTACTAAGCCCAACTCATACGGCAATGAGCAGTTCTTC
CDR3 length: 15
V gene: TRBV20-1
J gene: TRBJ2-1
D gene: .
clone size: few

CDR3 protein: CASSSRKRVSYNEQFF
CDR3 DNA: TGTGCCAGCAGTTCCAGGAAGCGGGTGTCCTACAATGAGCAGTTCTTC
CDR3 length: 16
V gene: TRBV12-3/TRBV12-4
J gene: TRBJ2-1
D gene: .
clone size: many

CDR3 protein: CAWSAARVYEQYF
CDR3 DNA: TGTGCCTGGAGTGCCGCGCGGGTATACGAGCAGTACTTC
CDR3 length: 13
V gene: TRBV30
J gene: TRBJ2-7
D gene: .
clone size: few

CDR3 protein: CASSPRGTSGRSSYNEQFF
CDR3 DNA: TGTGCCAGCAGCCCCCGCGGGACTAGCGGGAGGAGCTCCTACAATGAGCAGTTCTTC
CDR3 length: 19
V gene: TRBV11-2
J gene: TRBJ2-1
D gene: TRBD2
clone size: many

CDR3 protein: CASSPAEGLRLSYTF
CDR3 DNA: TGTGCCAGCTCACCAGCAGAGGGACTCCGTCTCAGCTACACCTTC
CDR3 length: 15
V gene: TRBV18
J gene: TRBJ1-2
D gene: .
clone size: .

CDR3 protein: CSARDGRGRNTGELFF
CDR3 DNA: TGCAGTGCTAGAGACGGCAGGGGGCGGAACACCGGGGAGCTGTTTTTT
CDR3 length: 16
V gene: TRBV20-1
J gene: TRBJ2-2
D gene: TRBD1
clone size: .

CDR3 protein: CASSIRGEARQPQHF
CDR3 DNA: TGTGCCAGTAGTATACGGGGGGAAGCTCGGCAGCCCCAGCATTTT
CDR3 length: 15
V gene: TRBV19
J gene: TRBJ1-5
D gene: .
clone size: .

CDR3 protein: CASSSEGLTIIGELFF
CDR3 DNA: TGTGCCAGCAGCTCCGAAGGGCTGACGATTATCGGGGAGCTGTTTTTT
CDR3 length: 16
V gene: TRBV11-2
J gene: TRBJ2-2
D gene: .
clone size: many

CDR3 protein: CSAPGQYRRETQYF
CDR3 DNA: TGCAGTGCCCCAGGACAGTATCGTAGGGAGACCCAGTACTTC
CDR3 length: 14
V gene: TRBV20-1
J gene: TRBJ2-5
D gene: .
clone size: .

CDR3 protein: CASSLGSGGPDTQYF
CDR3 DNA: TGTGCCAGCAGCTTAGGATCAGGGGGGCCAGATACGCAGTATTTT
CDR3 length: 15
V gene: TRBV7-9
J gene: TRBJ2-3
D gene: .
clone size: many

CDR3 protein: CASSRKTGTSGTRGKEQFF
CDR3 DNA: TGTGCCAGCAGCCGGAAAACCGGGACTAGCGGGACCCGGGGGAAAGAGCAGTTCTTC
CDR3 length: 19
V gene: TRBV11-3
J gene: TRBJ2-1
D gene: TRBD2
clone size: .

CDR3 protein: CASSRGDYRETQYF
CDR3 DNA: TGTGCCAGCAGTCGGGGTGACTACAGGGAGACCCAGTACTTC
CDR3 length: 14
V gene: TRBV27
J gene: TRBJ2-5
D gene: .
clone size: .

CDR3 protein: CAISASGLAGDGRRNEQFF
CDR3 DNA: TGTGCCATCAGTGCTTCCGGACTAGCGGGAGATGGGCGTAGGAATGAGCAGTTCTTC
CDR3 length: 19
V gene: TRBV10-3
J gene: TRBJ2-1
D gene: TRBD2
clone size: .

CDR3 protein: CASSWGRGRTVETQYF
CDR3 DNA: TGTGCCAGCAGCTGGGGGCGGGGACGGACGGTAGAGACCCAGTACTTC
CDR3 length: 16
V gene: TRBV5-4
J gene: TRBJ2-5
D gene: .
clone size: many

CDR3 protein: CASSSRGLPNTEQYF
CDR3 DNA: TGTGCCAGCAGTTCGAGGGGGCTGCCTAATACGGAGCAGTACTTC
CDR3 length: 15
V gene: TRBV28
J gene: TRBJ2-7
D gene: TRBD1
clone size: many

CDR3 protein: CASSLRSTGLEGGYTF
CDR3 DNA: TGTGCCAGCAGCTTACGATCGACAGGGCTTGAAGGTGGCTACACCTTC
CDR3 length: 16
V gene: TRBV14
J gene: TRBJ1-2
D gene: TRBD1
clone size: .

CDR3 protein: CASSLGLVDTQYF
CDR3 DNA: TGTGCCAGCAGCTTGGGGTTGGTAGATACGCAGTATTTT
CDR3 length: 13
V gene: TRBV5-4
J gene: TRBJ2-3
D gene: .
clone size: .

CDR3 protein: CASSLGAVNTGELFF
CDR3 DNA: TGTGCCAGCAGCTTAGGGGCAGTGAACACCGGGGAGCTGTTTTTT
CDR3 length: 15
V gene: TRBV11-1
J gene: TRBJ2-2
D gene: .
clone size: many

CDR3 protein: CASSVMGVGTEAFF
CDR3 DNA: TGTGCCAGCAGTGTCATGGGTGTGGGCACTGAAGCTTTCTTT
CDR3 length: 14
V gene: TRBV2
J gene: TRBJ1-1
D gene: .
clone size: .

CDR3 protein: CASSLVRGLSYNEQFF
CDR3 DNA: TGCGCCAGCAGCTTGGTACGCGGCCTCTCCTACAATGAGCAGTTCTTC
CDR3 length: 16
V gene: TRBV5-1
J gene: TRBJ2-1
D gene: .
clone size: few

CDR3 protein: CASSAGQLLQPQHF
CDR3 DNA: TGTGCCAGCAGCGCCGGACAGTTGTTACAGCCCCAGCATTTT
CDR3 length: 14
V gene: TRBV5-8
J gene: TRBJ1-5
D gene: .
clone size: .

CDR3 protein: CASSLGQLYSYNEQFF
CDR3 DNA: TGCGCCAGCAGCTTGGGGCAGCTGTACTCCTACAATGAGCAGTTCTTC
CDR3 length: 16
V gene: TRBV5-1
J gene: TRBJ2-1
D gene: .
clone size: many

CDR3 protein: CASSFPGAGYNEQFF
CDR3 DNA: TGTGCCAGCAGCTTTCCGGGAGCGGGCTACAATGAGCAGTTCTTC
CDR3 length: 15
V gene: TRBV28
J gene: TRBJ2-1
D gene: .
clone size: many

CDR3 protein: CASSLAEMRELFF
CDR3 DNA: TGTGCCAGCAGCTTAGCGGAGATGAGGGAGCTGTTTTTT
CDR3 length: 13
V gene: TRBV7-8
J gene: TRBJ2-2
D gene: .
clone size: many

CDR3 protein: CASSVERGNQPQHF
CDR3 DNA: TGTGCCAGCAGTGTCGAGAGGGGTAATCAGCCCCAGCATTTT
CDR3 length: 14
V gene: TRBV2
J gene: TRBJ1-5
D gene: .
clone size: many

CDR3 protein: CASKVPGLPGETQYF
CDR3 DNA: TGTGCCAGTAAGGTCCCGGGACTTCCAGGAGAGACCCAGTACTTC
CDR3 length: 15
V gene: TRBV19
J gene: TRBJ2-5
D gene: .
clone size: many

CDR3 protein: CASSTDRGQETQYF
CDR3 DNA: TGTGCCAGCAGCACGGACAGGGGGCAAGAGACCCAGTACTTC
CDR3 length: 14
V gene: TRBV11-2
J gene: TRBJ2-5
D gene: TRBD1
clone size: many

CDR3 protein: CASSPPLAASRDTQYF
CDR3 DNA: TGTGCCAGCTCACCACCCCTAGCGGCGTCGCGAGATACGCAGTATTTT
CDR3 length: 16
V gene: TRBV18
J gene: TRBJ2-3
D gene: TRBD2
clone size: few

CDR3 protein: CAWQGQANTEAFF
CDR3 DNA: TGTGCCTGGCAGGGACAGGCGAACACTGAAGCTTTCTTT
CDR3 length: 13
V gene: TRBV30
J gene: TRBJ1-1
D gene: TRBD1
clone size: .

CDR3 protein: CASSQRTVYQETQYF
CDR3 DNA: TGTGCCAGCAGCCAGCGGACAGTGTACCAAGAGACCCAGTACTTC
CDR3 length: 15
V gene: TRBV7-2
J gene: TRBJ2-5
D gene: .
clone size: .

CDR3 protein: CASSQEINRGAEWANVLTF
CDR3 DNA: TGTGCCAGCAGCCAAGAGATCAACCGGGGGGCCGAGTGGGCCAACGTCCTGACTTTC
CDR3 length: 19
V gene: TRBV4-2
J gene: TRBJ2-6
D gene: .
clone size: few

CDR3 protein: CASSPASGGYNTQYF
CDR3 DNA: TGTGCCAGCAGCCCAGCCAGCGGGGGATACAATACGCAGTATTTT
CDR3 length: 15
V gene: TRBV7-2
J gene: TRBJ2-3
D gene: TRBD2
clone size: many

CDR3 protein: CASSQADRLGQETQYF
CDR3 DNA: TGTGCCAGCAGCCAAGCCGACCGTTTAGGGCAAGAGACCCAGTACTTC
CDR3 length: 16
V gene: TRBV4-2
J gene: TRBJ2-5
D gene: .
clone size: .

CDR3 protein: CASPPRRGHEQYF
CDR3 DNA: TGTGCCAGCCCTCCGCGGAGGGGCCACGAGCAGTACTTC
CDR3 length: 13
V gene: TRBV7-6
J gene: TRBJ2-7
D gene: .
clone size: many

CDR3 protein: CASSSTSMTYEQYF
CDR3 DNA: TGTGCCAGCAGTTCGACTAGTATGACCTACGAGCAGTACTTC
CDR3 length: 14
V gene: TRBV6-5
J gene: TRBJ2-7
D gene: .
clone size: many